These 24 T cell receptor beta chains came from one sample sequenced in a study of CD8 T cells in Susac syndrome. RNA was extracted with the RNeasy kit, and a quantity of about 0.45 to 1 ug was reverse transcribed using random hexamers. MiXCR, run by TCRdb on the immunoSEQ multiplex PCR reads, gives a single entry per CDR3 protein. The data show approximately 190,000 distinct CDR3 sequences, with around 93% seen just once and approximately 0.098% held by the top ten. Sequenced sample: CD4+ T cells from PBMCs. The receptors here all came from a human donor in good health.

The V gene is TRBV19, the J gene TRBJ1-3; D gene uncertain. Germline CDR1 and CDR2: LNHDA and SQIVND (reference sequence). The V and J ends lost 11 bases and 2 bases respectively, with 16 bases between them. This CDR3 region has 14 residues. DNA of the CDR3: TGTGCCGCAGGAGCCACAGCGCCTGGAAACACCATATATTTT. Amino acid sequence: CAAGATAPGNTIYF. The whole variable domain, remainder taken from reference TRBV19 and TRBJ1-3, is DGGITQSPKYLFRKEGQNVTLSCEQNLNHDAMYWYRQDPGQGLRLIYYSQIVNDFQKGDIAEGYSVSREKKESFPLTVTSAQKNPTAFYLCAAGATAPGNTIYFGEGSWLTVV.

The rearrangement links TRBV20-1 to TRBJ2-3, with D possibly called TRBD1 or TRBD2 (6 bases each). Germline lookup yields CDR1 DFQATT and CDR2 SNEGSKA (reference sequence). CDR3 size: 14 residues. The CDR3 nucleotides are TGCATCCCGCAAGGAGGGGGGCGTGGAGATACGCAGTATTTT. Protein: CIPQGGGRGDTQYF.

The chain links TRBV29-1 to TRBJ2-3; D gene ambiguous. The CDR3 is 12 amino acids. Trimming stripped 6 bases from V and 1 base from J, with 8 bases between. CDR1 is SQVTM, CDR2 ANQGSEA, per germline. The CDR3 loop is CSVAIRTDTQYF. CDR3 in DNA: TGCAGCGTGGCAATCCGCACAGATACGCAGTATTTT.

The V gene is TRBV7-3, the J gene TRBJ2-1; no reliable D call. This CDR3 contains 15 residues. V shed 3 bases and J shed 0 bases, with 9 bases lying between them. Germline V lookup: CDR1 SGHTA, CDR2 FQGTGA. CDR3 nucleotides: TGTGCCAGCAGCTTTACAGCCAGCTCCTACAATGAGCAGTTCTTC. Its translation is CASSFTASSYNEQFF.

This rearrangement joins TRBV6-2 or TRBV6-3 to TRBJ1-5; D not certain. Between the trimmed V and J ends, which lost 2 bases and 9 bases, there was a span of 11 bases. The CDR3 runs to 13 residues. Germline lookup yields CDR1 MNHEY and CDR2 SVGEGT. The CDR3 loop reads CASSYPEGLPQHF. For the CDR3, the DNA is TGTGCCAGCAGTTACCCCGAAGGACTGCCCCAGCATTTT.

The genes are TRBV6-5 and TRBJ2-1; tentative D call: TRBD2 (5 bases). The CDR3 loop spans 16 amino acids. CDR1 MNHEY and CDR2 SVGAGI come from the germline V gene. The V and J ends lost 0 bases and 0 bases respectively, with 9 bases between them. DNA for the CDR3: TGTGCCAGCAGTTACTCGTCGGGGAGCTCCTACAATGAGCAGTTCTTC. It encodes CASSYSSGSSYNEQFF.

The V call is TRBV12-3 or TRBV12-4, the J call TRBJ1-3; 7 positions agree with TRBD1. Trimming at V came to 3 bases and at J to 1 base, leaving 3 bases not matched to a gene. There are 15 residues in the CDR3. The CDR3: CASSLETGSGNTIYF. The CDR3 DNA reads as TGTGCCAGCAGTTTGGAGACAGGGTCTGGAAACACCATATATTTT.

This sequence joins TRBV7-8 and TRBJ1-2; weak D call: TRBD1 (5 bases). Trimming stripped 0 bases from V and 2 bases from J, with 7 bases between. There are 14 residues in the CDR3. Germline V lookup: CDR1 SGHVS, CDR2 FQNEAQ. The CDR3 DNA follows: TGTGCCAGCAGCTTAGCGGACAAGAACTATGGCTACACCTTC. Translated: CASSLADKNYGYTF.

The chain combines TRBV6-5 with TRBJ2-2; either TRBD1 or TRBD2 may supply D (6 bases each). This CDR3 has 17 amino acids. The germline V gene encodes CDR1 MNHEY and CDR2 SVGAGI. The ends were cut back, 2 bases at V and 1 base at J, with 14 bases in the middle. CDR3 residues: CASSYAGMTGNTGELFF. The CDR3 DNA sequence: TGTGCCAGCAGTTACGCGGGGATGACAGGGAACACCGGGGAGCTGTTTTTT.

V is TRBV7-9 and J is TRBJ2-2, with unresolved D. Germline-derived CDR1 and CDR2 are SEHNR and FQNEAQ (reference sequence). V was trimmed by 1 base and J by 5 bases, leaving 8 bases between them. This CDR3 has 14 amino acids. The CDR3 here is CASSLDALTGELFF. The CDR3 DNA sequence: TGTGCCAGCAGCTTAGACGCTCTTACCGGGGAGCTGTTTTTT. Based on the CDR3 plus reference TRBV7-9 and TRBJ2-2, the full variable domain is DTGVSQNPRHKITKRGQNVTFRCDPISEHNRLYWYRQTLGQGPEFLTYFQNEAQLEKSRLLSDRFSAERPKGSFSTLEIQRTEQGDSAMYLCASSLDALTGELFFGEGSRLTVL.

This rearrangement joins TRBV7-2 to TRBJ1-4; tentative D call: TRBD1 (6 bases). V was clipped by 4 bases and J by 3 bases, with 12 bases between them. This CDR3 spans 15 amino acids. Germline values: CDR1 SGHTA, CDR2 FQGNSA. The chain's CDR3 is CASSSNRVANEKLFF. The CDR3 nucleotides are TGTGCCAGCAGCTCAAACAGGGTGGCTAATGAAAAACTGTTTTTT.

The CDR3 sequence is CASSPIPGTLANVLTF. CDR3 DNA: TGTGCCAGCAGCCCGATCCCCGGGACGCTGGCCAACGTCCTGACTTTC. The chain links TRBV28 to TRBJ2-6; D possibly uses TRBD1 or TRBD2 (5 bases each). CDR1 MDHEN and CDR2 SYDVKM come from the germline V gene. CDR3 length equals 16 residues. V was shortened by 6 bases and J by 6 bases, with 18 bases between the two germline ends.

The genes are TRBV7-2 and TRBJ2-1; D perhaps matches TRBD1 (6 bases). Per the germline V gene, CDR1 is SGHTA and CDR2 is FQGNSA. CDR3 length: 12 amino acids. With 3 bases removed from V and 9 bases from J, the gap between germline ends came to 9 bases. CDR3 residues: CASSLRGFEQFF. CDR3 in DNA: TGTGCCAGCAGCTTGAGGGGGTTTGAGCAGTTCTTC.

The CDR3 DNA follows: TGTGCCAGCAGGTCAAGACAGGAGTATGGCTACACCTTC. Protein sequence: CASRSRQEYGYTF. This chain uses TRBV7-9 with TRBJ1-2, with TRBD1 as a possible D gene (6 bases). The CDR3 totals 13 residues. The germline V gene encodes CDR1 SEHNR and CDR2 FQNEAQ (reference sequence). V was trimmed by 6 bases and J by 5 bases, leaving 13 bases between them.

The chain uses TRBV23-1 and TRBJ2-5, with TRBD1 identical over 8 bases. TRBV23-1 is given ORF status, its function remaining uncertain. Trimming removed 2 bases from V and 7 bases from J; junction bases left unmatched: 15. The CDR3 loop spans 17 amino acids. The CDR3 loop reads CASSQPRTGRPRRTQYF. Here the CDR3 DNA reads TGCGCCAGCAGTCAACCTCGGACAGGGAGACCTCGGAGGACCCAGTACTTC.

The chain is built from TRBV5-1 and TRBJ2-5; D unresolved. This CDR3 spans 15 amino acids. CDR1 and CDR2 from the germline V gene are SGHRS and YFSETQ. Trimming took off 1 base at V and 5 bases at J, with 15 bases between the two ends. The DNA for the CDR3 is TGCGCCAGCAGCTTGTCTCTGCACCCCCCGGAGACCCAGTACTTC. Its protein is CASSLSLHPPETQYF.

The V call is TRBV29-1, the J call TRBJ1-1; D might be TRBD1 (5 bases). The CDR3 consists of 13 residues. Looked up from germline, CDR1 is SQVTM and CDR2 is ANQGSEA. Trimming stripped 3 bases from V and 1 base from J, with 9 bases between. CDR3 coding DNA: TGCAGCGTTGATCGGGGGGGGAACACTGAAGCTTTCTTT. Its translation: CSVDRGGNTEAFF.

The chain carries TRBV5-4 and TRBJ2-1; no clear D gene. V lost 0 bases and J lost 0, with 7 bases in between. From germline, CDR1 is SGHNT and CDR2 YYREEE (reference sequence). CDR3 size: 15 residues. The CDR3 loop reads CASSLVPGSYNEQFF. CDR3 bases: TGTGCCAGCAGCTTGGTCCCAGGCTCCTACAATGAGCAGTTCTTC.

This chain uses TRBV20-1 with TRBJ1-1; 7 positions match TRBD1. Germline CDR1 and CDR2: DFQATT and SNEGSKA (reference sequence). V gave up 2 bases and J gave up 6 bases; unmatched junction bases: 9. The CDR3 is 14 residues long. CDR3 sequence (DNA): TGCAGTGCTAGATCGACGGGACAGCCTTCTGAAGCTTTCTTT. Translated: CSARSTGQPSEAFF.

This sequence joins TRBV19 and TRBJ1-1; 7 bases fit TRBD1. The trim removed 4 bases at V and 9 bases at J, leaving 14 bases unmatched. The germline gives CDR1 LNHDA, CDR2 SQIVND (reference sequence). The CDR3 loop spans 15 amino acids. CDR3 amino acids: CASSTRGQPPTKAFF. The CDR3 DNA follows: TGTGCCAGTAGTACCCGGGGACAGCCTCCTACTAAAGCTTTCTTT.

The V gene is TRBV2, the J gene TRBJ1-1; D remains unclear. From germline, CDR1 is SNHLY and CDR2 FYNNEI. The length of the CDR3 is 13 residues. With 1 base removed from V and 4 bases from J, the gap between germline ends came to 7 bases. The CDR3 region has the DNA TGTGCCAGCAGTGAAGAAGGGATCACTGAAGCTTTCTTT. Its translation is CASSEEGITEAFF.

V usage is TRBV30 and J usage is TRBJ1-1; TRBD1 matches 11 bases. After removal of 3 bases from V and 0 bases from J, the junction contained 3 bases not matched to a gene. Germline assignment: CDR1 GTSNPN and CDR2 SVGIG (reference sequence). This CDR3 region has 15 residues. The CDR3, as DNA: TGTGCCTGGAGGGACAGGGGGCGGCTGAACACTGAAGCTTTCTTT. It codes for CAWRDRGRLNTEAFF.

The gene calls are TRBV7-2 and TRBJ2-1, with D possibly TRBD2 on 6 matching bases. CDR1 and CDR2 (germline): SGHTA, FQGNSA. The V end lost 0 bases, the J end lost 2 bases, and 11 bases lay between the germline ends. There are 16 residues in the CDR3. The CDR3 nucleotides read TGTGCCAGCAGCTTAGCGCGGCCTAGCGCCTACAATGAGCAGTTCTTC. Translating gives CASSLARPSAYNEQFF.

The chain carries TRBV28 and TRBJ2-6; D is ambiguous. Trimming cost V 3 bases and J 4 bases, with 4 bases left between them. The germline V gene encodes CDR1 MDHEN and CDR2 SYDVKM. This CDR3 has 13 amino acids. The DNA for the CDR3 is TGTGCCAGCAGTTTGGAAGGGGCCAACGTCCTGACTTTC. It encodes CASSLEGANVLTF.